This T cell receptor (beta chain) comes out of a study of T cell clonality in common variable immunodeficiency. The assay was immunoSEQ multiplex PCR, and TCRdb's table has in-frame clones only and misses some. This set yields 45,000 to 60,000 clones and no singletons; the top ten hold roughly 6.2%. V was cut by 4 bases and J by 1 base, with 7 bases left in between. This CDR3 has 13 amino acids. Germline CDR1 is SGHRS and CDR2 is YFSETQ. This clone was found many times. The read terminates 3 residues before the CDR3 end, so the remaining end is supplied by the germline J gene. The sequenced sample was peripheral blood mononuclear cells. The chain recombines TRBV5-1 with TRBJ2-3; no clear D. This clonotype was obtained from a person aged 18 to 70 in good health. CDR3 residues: CASSGARTDTQYF. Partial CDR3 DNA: TGCGCCAGCAGCGGAGCGCGCACAGATACG. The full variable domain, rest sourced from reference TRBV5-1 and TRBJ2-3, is KAGVTQTPRYLIKTRGQQVTLSCSPISGHRSVSWYQQTPGQGLQFLFEYFSETQRNKGNFPGRFSGRQFSNSRSEMNVSTLELGDSALYLCASSGARTDTQYFGPGTRLTVL.